The next 9 T cell receptor beta chains were all read from a single sample in a study of a mutant IDH1 vaccine in newly diagnosed glioma. Only in-frame clones appear in the TCRdb table, and some are missing; sequencing was by immunoSEQ multiplex PCR. The table records 70,000 to 100,000 clones, over 75% of them present only once. These receptors are not linked to any known antigen. Described time point: week 5, during vaccination. One vaccine dose held 300 ug of mutant IDH1 20-mer peptide and came with topical imiquimod. Specimen: PBMCs, collected from a glioma patient whose treatment included an IDH1 peptide vaccine. The origin of the receptors is a woman in her forties or fifties with glioma.

This clone was counted between two and nine times. The CDR3 bases are TGTGCCTGGAGCCCCAAAATCGACCACACTGAAGCTTTCTTT. It yields the protein CAWSPKIDHTEAFF. The gene calls are TRBV30 and TRBJ1-1, with D uncertain. V gave up 3 bases and J gave up 3 bases, with 14 bases separating them. Germline CDR1 is GTSNPN and CDR2 is SVGIG (reference sequence). CDR3 size: 14 residues.

The chain has TRBV27 and TRBJ2-3; D is perhaps TRBD1 or TRBD2 (5 bases each). The germline gives CDR1 MNHEY, CDR2 SMNVEV (reference sequence). Between the trimmed V and J ends, which lost 5 bases and 6 bases, there was a span of 12 bases. The CDR3 spans 13 residues. CDR3 nucleotides: TGTGCCAGCAGTGGGGCGGGTTGGGATACGCAGTATTTT. Its protein is CASSGAGWDTQYF.

The count of this clone is one. The gene calls are TRBV19 and TRBJ1-5; D gene uncertain. V lost 5 bases and J 5 bases, leaving 16 bases between the germline ends. CDR1 LNHDA and CDR2 SQIVND come from the germline V gene (reference sequence). This CDR3 is 15 amino acids long. CDR3 sequence reads: CASSAGGSYYQPQHF. The CDR3 region has the DNA TGTGCCAGTAGTGCGGGAGGCTCCTATTATCAGCCCCAGCATTTT.

The rearrangement uses TRBV30 and TRBJ1-6; possible D gene TRBD1, 5 bases. Per the germline V gene, CDR1 is GTSNPN and CDR2 is SVGIG (reference sequence). This CDR3 spans 12 amino acids. V was clipped by 7 bases and J by 6 bases, with 10 bases between them. In nucleotides, the CDR3 is TGTGCCTCGGGACTGACTAATTCACCCCTCCACTTT. Amino acids: CASGLTNSPLHF.

The chain couples TRBV5-4 to TRBJ1-1, with a tentative D call TRBD1 (6 bases). This CDR3 contains 15 residues. Germline values: CDR1 SGHNT, CDR2 YYREEE (reference sequence). The V gene lost 1 base and the J gene lost 1 base, with 11 bases spanning the gap. The CDR3 is CASSLRTTGNTEAFF. The CDR3, as DNA: TGTGCCAGCAGCTTGCGGACGACAGGGAACACTGAAGCTTTCTTT. The variable domain in full, with the rest retrieved from reference TRBV5-4 and TRBJ1-1, is ETGVTQSPTHLIKTRGQQVTLRCSSQSGHNTVSWYQQALGQGPQFIFQYYREEENGRGNFPPRFSGLQFPNYSSELNVNALELDDSALYLCASSLRTTGNTEAFFGQGTRLTVV.

This rearrangement joins TRBV28 to TRBJ1-2; 7 nucleotides align to TRBD1. There are 12 residues in the CDR3. In germline, CDR1 is MDHEN, CDR2 SYDVKM. V gave up 6 bases and J gave up 2 bases; unmatched junction bases: 0. In DNA, the CDR3 is TGTGCCAGCAGGACAGGGAACTATGGCTACACCTTC. Translated: CASRTGNYGYTF.

The rearrangement uses TRBV5-5 and TRBJ1-1; D is possibly TRBD1 (5 bases). This CDR3 region has 20 residues. Trimming removed 4 bases at V and 6 bases at J, with 34 bases between. The germline V gene has CDR1 SGHKS and CDR2 YYEKEE (reference sequence). The CDR3 DNA sequence: TGTGCCAGCAGCAGGGGTCACCGGGTCCGCAGGCGGTACCTCCTACCTGAAGCTTTCTTT. It specifies CASSRGHRVRRRYLLPEAFF.

V gene TRBV6-1 combines with J gene TRBJ1-4; the match to TRBD1 covers 8 bases. The germline gives CDR1 MNHNS, CDR2 SASEGT. With 6 bases clipped from V and 7 bases from J, the junction kept 10 bases outside the gene matches. The CDR3 has 15 residues. This CDR3 reads CASRAQGALFEKLFF. For the CDR3, the DNA is TGTGCCAGCAGAGCCCAGGGGGCGCTTTTTGAAAAACTGTTTTTT.

This rearrangement joins TRBV6-5 to TRBJ2-3; D possibly uses TRBD1 or TRBD2 (5 bases each). The V end was cut by 4 bases, the J end by 5 bases, with 10 bases between. CDR3 length: 13 residues. Germline assignment: CDR1 MNHEY and CDR2 SVGAGI. Here the CDR3 DNA reads TGTGCCAGCAGTTTGGGACCACGAGATACGCAGTATTTT. It specifies CASSLGPRDTQYF.